Each of the 19 T cell receptor beta chains below was sequenced from the same sample in a study of T cells in localized non-small cell lung cancer. TCRdb's copy holds only in-frame clones and misses some; the assay was immunoSEQ multiplex PCR. The data contain tens of thousands of clones, more than 75% of them singletons. The sequences come from peripheral blood, collected before any cancer treatment. These receptors all stem from a female donor of 60 years or more with stage I lung adenocarcinoma.

This clone came up once. This chain uses TRBV5-1 with TRBJ1-2; D unclear. From germline, CDR1 is SGHRS and CDR2 YFSETQ. The CDR3 loop spans 14 amino acids. V was cut by 4 bases and J by 1 base, with 11 bases left in between. The CDR3 sequence: CASSPRRINYGYTF. The CDR3 region has the DNA TGCGCCAGCAGCCCGAGAAGGATTAACTATGGCTACACCTTC.

This clone showed up just a few times. In nucleotides, the CDR3 is TGTGCCAGCAGTTTAGATTCCTACAATGAGCAGTTCTTC. Protein sequence: CASSLDSYNEQFF. The rearrangement links TRBV27 to TRBJ2-1; no reliable D call. V was pared by 2 bases and J by 1 base, with 3 bases between. The germline V gene encodes CDR1 MNHEY and CDR2 SMNVEV (reference sequence). The CDR3 extends over 13 amino acids.

Concerning this clone itself: At the DNA level, this CDR3 is encoded by other sequences in the same sample as well. The chain combines TRBV6-6 with TRBJ1-5; unclear D gene. The CDR3 sequence is 14 residues long. V was clipped by 7 bases and J by 3 bases, with 13 bases between them. CDR1 MNHNY and CDR2 SVGAGI come from the germline V gene (reference sequence). CDR3 in amino acids: CASTPPGSNQPQHF. As DNA, the CDR3 is TGTGCCAGCACCCCTCCCGGGTCCAATCAGCCCCAGCATTTT.

The rearrangement joins TRBV10-3 to TRBJ2-5; D is ambiguous. The J call may not be correct, given that the DNA end is closer to TRBJ2-7. CDR3 length equals 12 residues. Per germline, CDR1 ENHRY and CDR2 SYGVKD. For the CDR3, the DNA is TGTGCCACGGGCCTAGGGCTCTACGAGCAGTACTTC. Translating gives CATGLGLYEQYF.

The chain recombines TRBV29-1 with TRBJ1-5; D call uncertain. The CDR3 has 12 amino acids. The germline V and J ends were trimmed by 7 bases and 3 bases, with 10 bases remaining between them. Germline CDR1 and CDR2: SQVTM and ANQGSEA. CDR3 sequence reads: CSARAPNQPQHF. The CDR3 coding sequence is TGCAGCGCCCGAGCCCCCAATCAGCCCCAGCATTTT. Drawing the rest from reference TRBV29-1 and TRBJ1-5, the complete variable domain is SAVISQKPSRDICQRGTSLTIQCQVDSQVTMMFWYRQQPGQSLTLIATANQGSEATYESGFVIDKFPISRPNLTFSTLTVSNMSPEDSSIYLCSARAPNQPQHFGDGTRLSIL.

The rearrangement links TRBV7-9 to TRBJ2-2, with D unclear. Trimming shortened V by 0 bases and J by 2 bases, and 10 bases separated the two germline ends. CDR3 size: 16 residues. Germline-derived CDR1 and CDR2 are SEHNR and FQNEAQ (reference sequence). The CDR3 loop is CASSLAAGSNTGELFF. CDR3 nucleotide sequence: TGTGCCAGCAGCTTAGCAGCAGGATCAAACACCGGGGAGCTGTTTTTT.

The chain uses TRBV6-6 and TRBJ2-7, with D possibly being TRBD1 (5 bases). There are 12 residues in the CDR3. Germline V gives CDR1 MNHNY, CDR2 SVGAGI (reference sequence). Trimming pared 4 bases from V and 3 bases from J, leaving 7 bases between. Written as DNA, the CDR3 is TGTGCCAGCAGTTCAGGGTTCTACGAGCAGTACTTC. It encodes CASSSGFYEQYF.

J is TRBJ2-7 and V is TRBV28; D tentatively reads TRBD1 or TRBD2 (5 bases each). The CDR3 covers 14 residues. The germline gives CDR1 MDHEN, CDR2 SYDVKM. V was shortened by 1 base and J by 6 bases, with 13 bases between the two germline ends. The CDR3 protein is CASSLSRGLREQYF. As DNA, the CDR3 is TGTGCCAGCAGTTTATCTCGGGGCCTCCGCGAGCAGTACTTC.

The J gene is TRBJ2-7, the V gene TRBV9; 13 nucleotides agree with TRBD2. The CDR3 runs 16 residues. V shed 0 bases and J 2 bases; nucleotides not matched to a gene: 2. Germline V gene lookup returns CDR1 SGDLS and CDR2 YYNGEE. The CDR3 is CASSVGGLAGPYEQYF. The CDR3 DNA sequence: TGTGCCAGCAGCGTAGGGGGACTAGCGGGGCCCTACGAGCAGTACTTC.

The chain is built from TRBV5-4 and TRBJ1-2, with D possibly TRBD1 on 5 matching bases. Trimming took off 3 bases at V and 8 bases at J, with 20 bases between the two ends. Per germline, CDR1 SGHNT and CDR2 YYREEE (reference sequence). This CDR3 comprises 15 residues. The DNA for the CDR3 is TGTGCCAGCAGCTCGGTGATGAGGGGCGCCGACGGCTACACCTTC. Its protein product is CASSSVMRGADGYTF. The full variable domain, rest sourced from reference TRBV5-4 and TRBJ1-2, is ETGVTQSPTHLIKTRGQQVTLRCSSQSGHNTVSWYQQALGQGPQFIFQYYREEENGRGNFPPRFSGLQFPNYSSELNVNALELDDSALYLCASSSVMRGADGYTFGSGTRLTVV.

The chain links TRBV2 to TRBJ2-1, with 11 bases that match TRBD2. The CDR3 runs to 15 residues. CDR1 is SNHLY and CDR2 is FYNNEI in the germline V gene. J gave up 7 bases and V 6 bases, and 8 bases lay outside the gene matches. CDR3 amino acids: CASRGPSGGTNEQFF. The CDR3 DNA reads as TGTGCCAGCAGAGGGCCTAGCGGGGGGACGAATGAGCAGTTCTTC.

V is TRBV19 and J is TRBJ1-1; D is unresolved. V lost 9 bases, J lost 1 base, and 9 bases lay in between. The CDR3 is 12 amino acids. CDR1 LNHDA and CDR2 SQIVND come from the germline V gene (reference sequence). The CDR3 spells CASWGANTEAFF. Written as DNA, the CDR3 is TGTGCCAGCTGGGGAGCGAACACTGAAGCTTTCTTT.

The chain combines TRBV7-9 with TRBJ2-5, with 7 nucleotides matching TRBD1. Trimming removed 5 bases from V and 5 bases from J; junction bases left unmatched: 14. The CDR3 length is 16 residues. Germline V gives CDR1 SEHNR, CDR2 FQNEAQ (reference sequence). CDR3 coding DNA: TGTGCCAGCAGCCGACTAAGGACAGGTCGAGGGGAGACCCAGTACTTC. Protein product: CASSRLRTGRGETQYF.

This sequence joins TRBV5-1 and TRBJ1-3, with D tentatively TRBD1 (5 bases). The germline V gene encodes CDR1 SGHRS and CDR2 YFSETQ. V dropped 0 bases and J dropped 0 bases, with 10 bases sitting between them. This CDR3 region has 16 residues. The CDR3: CASSLEGSNSGNTIYF. The CDR3 DNA reads TGCGCCAGCAGCTTGGAGGGGTCCAACTCTGGAAACACCATATATTTT.

This rearrangement joins TRBV19 to TRBJ2-6; no definite D call. Germline values: CDR1 LNHDA, CDR2 SQIVND (reference sequence). V lost 1 base and J lost 2, with 12 bases in between. This CDR3 is built from 17 residues. CDR3 DNA: TGTGCCAGTAGTATAGCCTGGGAATTCCCTGGGGCCAACGTCCTGACTTTC. This sequence encodes CASSIAWEFPGANVLTF.

The CDR3 region is CASSSADTQYF. The CDR3 region has the DNA TGTGCCAGTAGTTCTGCAGATACGCAGTATTTT. The J gene is TRBJ2-3, the V gene TRBV19; no clear D. This CDR3 spans 11 amino acids. Germline CDR1 reads LNHDA; CDR2 reads SQIVND (reference sequence). V lost 5 bases and J lost 4, with 4 bases in between.

V gene TRBV10-3 combines with J gene TRBJ1-2, with D uncertain. V lost 7 bases and J 5 bases, leaving 20 bases between the germline ends. The germline V gene encodes CDR1 ENHRY and CDR2 SYGVKD. The CDR3 runs 15 residues. The CDR3 here is CAITPTEAPRYGYTF. CDR3 in DNA: TGTGCCATCACCCCCACAGAGGCCCCTAGGTATGGCTACACCTTC.

The gene calls are TRBV5-3 and TRBJ1-1, with 7 bases identical to TRBD1. TRBV5-3 qualifies as an ORF whose function is uncertain. After removal of 4 bases from V and 0 bases from J, the junction contained 3 bases not matched to a gene. The CDR3 covers 14 residues. The CDR3 spells CARSADRVNTEAFF. CDR3 nucleotide sequence: TGTGCCAGAAGCGCAGACAGGGTGAACACTGAAGCTTTCTTT.

CDR3 sequence (DNA): TGTGCCAGCAGACACAGGAGGAACACTGAAGCTTTCTTT. As protein: CASRHRRNTEAFF. J is TRBJ1-1 and V is TRBV6-5, with D possibly TRBD1 on 5 matching bases. V was trimmed by 6 bases and J by 1 base, leaving 9 bases between them. CDR1 is MNHEY and CDR2 is SVGAGI in the germline V gene. The CDR3 length is 13 residues.